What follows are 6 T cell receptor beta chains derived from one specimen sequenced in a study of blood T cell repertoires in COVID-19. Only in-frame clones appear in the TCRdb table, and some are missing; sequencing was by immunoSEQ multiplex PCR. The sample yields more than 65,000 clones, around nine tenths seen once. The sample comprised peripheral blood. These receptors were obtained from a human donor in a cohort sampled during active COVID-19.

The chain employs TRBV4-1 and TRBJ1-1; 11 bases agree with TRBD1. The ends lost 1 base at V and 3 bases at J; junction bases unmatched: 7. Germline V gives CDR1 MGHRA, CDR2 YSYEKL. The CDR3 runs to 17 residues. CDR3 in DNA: TGCGCCAGCAGCCAAGGGACAGGGGGCGTCTCGGACACTGAAGCTTTCTTT. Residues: CASSQGTGGVSDTEAFF.

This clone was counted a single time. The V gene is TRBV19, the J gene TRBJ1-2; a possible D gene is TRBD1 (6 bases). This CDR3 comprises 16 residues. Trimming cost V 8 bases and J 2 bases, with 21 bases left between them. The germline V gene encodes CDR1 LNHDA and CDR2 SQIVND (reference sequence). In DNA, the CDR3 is TGTGCCAGTCAATTAAGGGGAGAGGGGGTGAACTATGGCTACACCTTC. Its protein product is CASQLRGEGVNYGYTF.

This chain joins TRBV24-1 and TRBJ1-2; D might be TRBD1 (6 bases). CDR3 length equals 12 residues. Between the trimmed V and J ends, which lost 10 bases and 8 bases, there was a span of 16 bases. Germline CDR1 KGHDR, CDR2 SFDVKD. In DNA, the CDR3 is TGTGCCACGCCTTTGAGGACAGAAGGCTACACCTTC. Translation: CATPLRTEGYTF.

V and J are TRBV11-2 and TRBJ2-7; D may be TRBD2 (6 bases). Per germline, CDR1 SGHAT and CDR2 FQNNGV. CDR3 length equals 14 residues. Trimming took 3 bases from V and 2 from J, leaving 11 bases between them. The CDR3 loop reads CASSFDGGAYEQYF. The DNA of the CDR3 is TGTGCCAGCAGCTTCGACGGAGGGGCCTACGAGCAGTACTTC.

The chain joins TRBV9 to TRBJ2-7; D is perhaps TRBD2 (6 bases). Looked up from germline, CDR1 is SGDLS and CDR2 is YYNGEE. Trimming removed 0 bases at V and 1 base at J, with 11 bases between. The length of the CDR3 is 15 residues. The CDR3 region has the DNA TGTGCCAGCAGCGTAGTGGCGGGGCCGTCCTACGAGCAGTACTTC. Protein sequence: CASSVVAGPSYEQYF. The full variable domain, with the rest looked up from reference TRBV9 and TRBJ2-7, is DSGVTQTPKHLITATGQRVTLRCSPRSGDLSVYWYQQSLDQGLQFLIQYYNGEERAKGNILERFSAQQFPDLHSELNLSSLELGDSALYFCASSVVAGPSYEQYFGPGTRLTVT.

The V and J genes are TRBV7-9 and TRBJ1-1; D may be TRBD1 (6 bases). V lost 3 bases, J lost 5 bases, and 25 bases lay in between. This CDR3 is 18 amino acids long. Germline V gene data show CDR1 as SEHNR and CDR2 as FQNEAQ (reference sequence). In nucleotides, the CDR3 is TGTGCCAGCAGCTTTTCCGACTTCAGGGGCGCCCCGAGTACTGAAGCTTTCTTT. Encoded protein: CASSFSDFRGAPSTEAFF.